These 24 T cell receptor beta chains were all obtained from the same sample, sequenced in a study of spatial heterogeneity in lung cancer. TCRdb ran MiXCR on the 5' RACE reads and lists one entry per CDR3 protein. The sample has 95,000 to 130,000 distinct CDR3 sequences; 12% are singletons. Described time point: blood at routine non-recurrence follow-up after resection. Frozen PBMC, nontumor lung or tumor provided whole RNA, which was sequenced unsorted. This specimen was PBMCs, taken at follow-up. These receptors all stem from a male donor with early-stage non-small cell lung cancer.

This clonotype appeared a few times. The chain is built from TRBV10-3 and TRBJ1-2; D is undetermined. Looked up from germline, CDR1 is ENHRY and CDR2 is SYGVKD. The CDR3 is 11 residues long. V shed 3 bases and J shed 8 bases, with 7 bases lying between them. The CDR3 coding sequence is TGTGCCATCAGTGAAGGCGCCGGCTACACCTTC. Its protein product is CAISEGAGYTF.

This clonotype was detected ten times or more. This rearrangement joins TRBV11-2 to TRBJ2-1, with TRBD1 matching 7 bases. Germline assignment: CDR1 SGHAT and CDR2 FQNNGV. V shed 5 bases, J shed 5 bases, and the junction held 12 bases outside the gene matches. This CDR3 has 16 amino acids. The CDR3 here is CASSTLTGARDNEQFF. CDR3 bases: TGTGCCAGCAGCACCCTTACAGGGGCCCGTGACAATGAGCAGTTCTTC. Combining the CDR3 with reference TRBV11-2 and TRBJ2-1 gives the whole variable domain EAGVAQSPRYKIIEKRQSVAFWCNPISGHATLYWYQQILGQGPKLLIQFQNNGVVDDSQLPKDRFSAERLKGVDSTLKIQPAKLEDSAVYLCASSTLTGARDNEQFFGPGTRLTVL.

This clonotype was seen a few times. The chain combines TRBV3-1 with TRBJ2-1; D gene uncertain. The CDR3 has 15 residues. CDR1 is LGHDT and CDR2 is YNNKEL in the germline V gene (reference sequence). The V end lost 2 bases, the J end lost 8 bases, and 16 bases lay between the germline ends. This CDR3 is CASSQPSTGEYEQFF. CDR3 DNA sequence: TGTGCCAGCAGCCAACCCTCTACGGGCGAGTATGAGCAGTTCTTC.

In this sample, this clonotype turned up a few times. The V gene is TRBV20-1, the J gene TRBJ1-1; D uncertain. Trimming cost V 5 bases and J 0 bases, with 13 bases left between them. The germline CDR1 and CDR2 sequences are DFQATT and SNEGSKA (reference sequence). CDR3 length: 14 residues. CDR3 sequence (DNA): TGCAGTGCTCTTGACATCCTGCTGAACACTGAAGCTTTCTTT. It codes for CSALDILLNTEAFF.

The V call is TRBV18, the J call TRBJ1-6; 11 bases fit TRBD1. CDR3 size: 17 residues. V lost 3 bases to trimming and J lost 10 bases; unmatched junction nucleotides: 11. Germline assignment: CDR1 KGHSH and CDR2 LQKENI. CDR3 sequence (DNA): TGTGCCAGCTCACCCGGAACGTCCGGGACAGGGGGGTCACCCCTCCACTTT. Protein sequence: CASSPGTSGTGGSPLHF.

The chain is built from TRBV20-1 and TRBJ1-6; no reliable D call. The V and J ends lost 1 base and 5 bases respectively, with 12 bases between them. The CDR3 length is 15 residues. The germline V gene has CDR1 DFQATT and CDR2 SNEGSKA (reference sequence). CDR3 coding DNA: TGCAGTGCTAGAGGGGAGGGTTCAAATAATTCACCCCTCCACTTT. It yields the protein CSARGEGSNNSPLHF.

The genes are TRBV7-6 and TRBJ2-6, with 7 positions matching TRBD1. This CDR3 is built from 16 residues. Germline CDR1 and CDR2: SGHVS and FNYEAQ. V lost 4 bases to trimming and J lost 6 bases; unmatched junction nucleotides: 9. The CDR3 DNA sequence: TGTGCCAGCAGCTACCGGGACAGACTGACGGCCAACGTCCTGACTTTC. The encoded protein is CASSYRDRLTANVLTF. The variable domain in full, completed from reference TRBV7-6 and TRBJ2-6, reads GAGVSQSPRYKVTKRGQDVALRCDPISGHVSLYWYRQALGQGPEFLTYFNYEAQQDKSGLPNDRFSAERPEGSISTLTIQRTEQRDSAMYRCASSYRDRLTANVLTFGAGSRLTVL.

In this sample, this clonotype turned up many times. The chain has TRBV18 and TRBJ2-6, with 7 bases aligning to TRBD1. V trimming: 0 bases; J trimming: 2 bases; junction bases outside the gene matches: 4. This CDR3 comprises 17 residues. CDR1 and CDR2 from the germline V gene are KGHSH and LQKENI. Here the CDR3 reads CASSPPTGSPGANVLTF. The DNA of the CDR3 is TGTGCCAGCTCACCACCGACAGGGTCCCCTGGGGCCAACGTCCTGACTTTC. Complete variable domain (other parts from reference TRBV18 and TRBJ2-6): NAGVMQNPRHLVRRRGQEARLRCSPMKGHSHVYWYRQLPEEGLKFMVYLQKENIIDESGMPKERFSAEFPKEGPSILRIQQVVRGDSAAYFCASSPPTGSPGANVLTFGAGSRLTVL.

In this sample, this clonotype turned up a few times. One end of the junction fails to match germline, which may point to a read error. The chain uses TRBV7-7 and TRBJ2-3; 11 bases are shared with TRBD1. The CDR3 covers 16 residues. CDR1 is SSHAT and CDR2 is FNYEAQ in the germline V gene (reference sequence). The chain's CDR3 is CASSFGTGGRTDTQYF. The CDR3 DNA reads TGTGCTAGCAGCTTCGGGACAGGGGGTCGCACAGATACGCAGTATTTT.

This clonotype has a handful of counts. The chain joins TRBV21-1 to TRBJ2-1; the table's D call, TRBD2, was not checked against the DNA. TRBV21-1 is flagged as a pseudogene. This CDR3 spans 16 amino acids. The CDR3 loop reads CASSRRRGGPYNEQFF. The CDR3 region has the DNA TGTGCCAGCAGCCGACGTAGGGGTGGGCCTTACAATGAGCAGTTCTTC.

This clonotype was detected a few times. V gene TRBV30 combines with J gene TRBJ2-1; D call uncertain. Germline CDR1 is GTSNPN and CDR2 is SVGIG (reference sequence). CDR3 size: 11 residues. Trimming removed 0 bases at V and 11 bases at J, with 8 bases between. CDR3 in DNA: TGTGCCTGGAGTGTGACCGTTCAGCAGTTCTTC. Protein sequence: CAWSVTVQQFF. Full variable domain (outside the CDR3, taken from reference TRBV30 and TRBJ2-1): SQTIHQWPATLVQPVGSPLSLECTVEGTSNPNLYWYRQAAGRGLQLLFYSVGIGQISSEVPQNLSASRPQDRQFILSSKKLLLSDSGFYLCAWSVTVQQFFGPGTRLTVL.

This chain uses TRBV12-3 or TRBV12-4 with TRBJ2-2; tentative D call: TRBD2 (5 bases). The CDR3 contains 16 residues. Trimming removed 5 bases at V and 4 bases at J, with 17 bases between. The CDR3 protein is CASSQGARGVTGELFF. The CDR3 bases are TGTGCCAGCAGTCAAGGAGCCCGGGGAGTCACCGGGGAGCTGTTTTTT.

The chain couples TRBV7-2 to TRBJ2-5; the D gene could be TRBD1 or TRBD2 (5 bases each). V was clipped by 1 base and J by 4 bases, with 13 bases between them. Looked up from germline, CDR1 is SGHTA and CDR2 is FQGNSA. The CDR3 runs 15 residues. The CDR3: CASSLGTGGTETQYF. DNA of the CDR3: TGTGCCAGCAGCTTAGGTACAGGTGGGACAGAGACCCAGTACTTC.

The chain is built from TRBV7-3 and TRBJ2-2; TRBD1 is a possible D gene (6 bases). The germline V and J ends were trimmed by 8 bases and 1 base, with 11 bases remaining between them. The CDR3 spans 14 residues. The germline V gene has CDR1 SGHTA and CDR2 FQGTGA. The CDR3 bases are TGTGCCAGCGGCCTGGGACAGAACACCGGGGAGCTGTTTTTT. Encoded protein: CASGLGQNTGELFF.

By share, this clonotype ranks as medium-sized. V is TRBV29-1 and J is TRBJ1-2, with D maybe TRBD1 (6 bases). V shed 4 bases and J shed 4 bases, with 28 bases lying between them. CDR3 length equals 18 residues. Germline values: CDR1 SQVTM, CDR2 ANQGSEA. The CDR3 DNA reads TGCAGCGTTGGACCGATCCCCGACATTACAGGGTTGGGCTATGGCTACACCTTC. Translated, it gives CSVGPIPDITGLGYGYTF.

This chain links TRBV21-1 with TRBJ2-3. TRBV21-1 is annotated as a pseudogene. This CDR3 region has 14 residues. In DNA, the CDR3 is TGTGCCAGCTTGACGCTGGGTAGCACAGATACGCAGTATTTT. It yields the protein CASLTLGSTDTQYF.

This clonotype appeared many times. The chain carries TRBV24-1 and TRBJ2-1; D is unresolved. Per the germline V gene, CDR1 is KGHDR and CDR2 is SFDVKD. The CDR3 has 11 residues. V shed 9 bases and J shed 6 bases, with 8 bases lying between them. The CDR3 DNA follows: TGTGCCACCGAGACCTTCAATGAGCAGTTCTTC. Translating gives CATETFNEQFF.

CDR3 in amino acids: CASSPMGLTYEQYF. CDR3 DNA sequence: TGTGCCAGCAGTCCCATGGGCCTTACCTACGAGCAGTACTTC. The chain recombines TRBV12-3 or TRBV12-4 with TRBJ2-7; no reliable D call. V lost 5 bases and J lost 2, with 13 bases in between. This CDR3 contains 14 residues.

In its sample, this clonotype is medium-sized. The gene calls are TRBV28 and TRBJ2-1; D might be TRBD1 (6 bases). Trimming cost V 4 bases and J 6 bases, with 19 bases left between them. Per the germline V gene, CDR1 is MDHEN and CDR2 is SYDVKM. The CDR3 has 16 amino acids. DNA of the CDR3: TGTGCCAGCAGTTATAAAACAGGGAAAAGCGGCAATGAGCAGTTCTTC. Amino acid sequence: CASSYKTGKSGNEQFF.

The sample holds a few counts of this clonotype. An end of the junction does not agree with germline; a read error may underlie this. The genes are TRBV6-1 and TRBJ2-7; D may correspond to TRBD1 or TRBD2 (5 bases each). Germline V gene data show CDR1 as MNHNS and CDR2 as SASEGT. The CDR3 has 11 residues. CDR3 nucleotide sequence: TGTGCCAGCAACATATTGGGGACCGAGGTCTTC. Translated, it gives CASNILGTEVF.

The genes are TRBV21-1 and TRBJ1-5; the D call TRBD1 from the table was never checked on the DNA. TRBV21-1 has pseudogene status. The CDR3 is 17 amino acids. CDR3 DNA sequence: TGTGCCAGCAGCAAAGGAATGGGGCGAACAGGATGTCAGCCCCAGCATTTT. Translating gives CASSKGMGRTGCQPQHF.

This clonotype was observed many times. The chain has TRBV3-1 and TRBJ1-5, with D maybe TRBD1 (6 bases). This CDR3 contains 13 residues. The germline V gene encodes CDR1 LGHDT and CDR2 YNNKEL (reference sequence). V was shortened by 5 bases and J by 7 bases, with 12 bases between the two germline ends. For the CDR3, the DNA is TGTGCCAGCAGCACCCTGGACAGCCAGCCCCAGCATTTT. Amino acid sequence: CASSTLDSQPQHF.

The CDR3 region is CASSEQLRTGEQYF. CDR3 nucleotide sequence: TGTGCCAGCAGTGAACAACTACGTACAGGCGAGCAGTACTTC. V gene TRBV25-1 combines with J gene TRBJ2-7, with a weak D call TRBD1 (5 bases). From germline, CDR1 is MGHDK and CDR2 SYGVNS. Trimming left V 2 bases short and J 6 bases short, with 14 bases between. The CDR3 has 14 residues.

This clonotype was seen only once. A read error may be the cause here, since a much bigger clone is one base away. The rearrangement joins TRBV3-1 to TRBJ2-7, with D maybe TRBD1 (6 bases). CDR3 length equals 15 residues. CDR1 is LGHDT and CDR2 is YNNKEL in the germline V gene (reference sequence). The CDR3 reads CASTQDRPQGYEQYF. In DNA, the CDR3 is TGTGCCAGCACCCAAGATCGGCCACAGGGCTACGAGCAGTACTTC.